A single sample gave rise to the 8 T cell receptor beta chains below, sequenced in a study of cytomegalovirus exposure and HLA in healthy donors. The study ran its PCR with 60 Vbeta and 13 Jbeta primers. Libraries were prepared by immunoSEQ multiplex PCR; TCRdb keeps only in-frame clonotypes and omits some of them. The sample lists about 200,000 clones, 65% to 90% occurring once. Sequenced sample: PBMCs. These receptors were obtained from a woman aged 45 to 65 in good health and CMV-seronegative.

This rearrangement joins TRBV27 to TRBJ2-7; no reliable D call. The CDR3 has 15 amino acids. Trimming left V 6 bases short and J 0 bases short, with 15 bases between. Germline CDR1 is MNHEY and CDR2 is SMNVEV (reference sequence). The CDR3 nucleotides are TGTGCCAGCAGGGAGTTGGGTGCCCACTCCTACGAGCAGTACTTC. Translated, it gives CASRELGAHSYEQYF.

The chain carries TRBV28 and TRBJ2-3; the D gene is possibly TRBD1 (6 bases). The CDR3 consists of 15 residues. Germline V gives CDR1 MDHEN, CDR2 SYDVKM. Trimming stripped 8 bases from V and 2 bases from J, with 17 bases between. The CDR3 DNA sequence: TGTGCCAGCCTCCCCCTCGGACAGTTCACAGATACGCAGTATTTT. It yields the protein CASLPLGQFTDTQYF.

The chain uses TRBV10-1 and TRBJ2-7; no definite D call. The CDR3 has 13 amino acids. Germline CDR1 WNHNN, CDR2 SYGVQD (reference sequence). V was shortened by 3 bases and J by 2 bases, with 8 bases between the two germline ends. DNA of the CDR3: TGCGCCAGCAGTGAATCGTCAGCCTACGAGCAGTACTTC. This gives the protein CASSESSAYEQYF.

This chain links TRBV28 with TRBJ1-5; D unresolved. The CDR3 runs 16 residues. Trimming removed 1 base at V and 6 bases at J, with 16 bases between. CDR1 is MDHEN, CDR2 SYDVKM, per germline. CDR3 residues: CASSLSRQRLSQPQHF. The CDR3 coding sequence is TGTGCCAGCAGTTTATCTCGGCAGCGCCTCTCTCAGCCCCAGCATTTT.

J is TRBJ2-1 and V is TRBV5-1; 7 bases fit TRBD2. The germline gives CDR1 SGHRS, CDR2 YFSETQ. This CDR3 comprises 17 residues. V trimming: 1 base; J trimming: 9 bases; junction bases outside the gene matches: 16. CDR3 DNA: TGCGCCAGCAGCTTGTTTCACGGGAGCGGGGCATCCGTTGAGCAGTTCTTC. It encodes CASSLFHGSGASVEQFF.

The V gene is TRBV18, the J gene TRBJ1-4; D is perhaps TRBD1 (5 bases). The CDR3 length is 13 residues. Germline V gene lookup returns CDR1 KGHSH and CDR2 LQKENI. V lost 3 bases and J 5 bases, leaving 7 bases between the germline ends. In DNA, the CDR3 is TGTGCCAGCTCACCGGGGGGGAATGAAAAACTGTTTTTT. Protein sequence: CASSPGGNEKLFF.

The chain joins TRBV9 to TRBJ2-3; 8 positions agree with TRBD2. The CDR3 contains 15 residues. The trim removed 4 bases at V and 4 bases at J, leaving 8 bases unmatched. Germline lookup yields CDR1 SGDLS and CDR2 YYNGEE. The CDR3 spells CASSLLAVGADTQYF. As DNA, the CDR3 is TGTGCCAGCAGCCTACTAGCGGTTGGGGCAGATACGCAGTATTTT. Full variable domain (rest looked up from reference TRBV9 and TRBJ2-3): DSGVTQTPKHLITATGQRVTLRCSPRSGDLSVYWYQQSLDQGLQFLIQYYNGEERAKGNILERFSAQQFPDLHSELNLSSLELGDSALYFCASSLLAVGADTQYFGPGTRLTVL.

V gene TRBV4-1 combines with J gene TRBJ1-1, with 7 bases that match TRBD1. The CDR3 loop spans 15 amino acids. V was clipped by 1 base and J by 3 bases; unmatched bases: 5. Germline CDR1 MGHRA, CDR2 YSYEKL. The CDR3 bases are TGCGCCAGCAGCCAAGCGCCCCAGGGGGACACTGAAGCTTTCTTT. Translated: CASSQAPQGDTEAFF.